There are many counts of the clone carrying this T cell receptor beta chain. Its antigen remains unidentified. This sample stems from a study of CD8 T cells in ankylosing spondylitis. Trimming stripped 4 bases from V and 7 bases from J, with 5 bases between. CDR1 and CDR2 (germline): SGHAT, FQNNGV. This CDR3 contains 11 residues. For TCR beta, libraries came from quantitative 5'-RACE with molecular barcodes. In TCRdb, the 5' RACE reads were re-called with MiXCR into one record per CDR3 protein. The sample has about 230,000 distinct CDR3 sequences; roughly 8.2% are singletons. Study-wide findings and caveats: Within ankylosing spondylitis blood, a TCR beta motif made up of roughly eight highly homologous variants appeared to be characteristic. As for the disease-linked clones, they showed a CD8+ phenotype and occurred at relatively low frequencies in peripheral blood. Matched synovial fluid from ankylosing spondylitis patients was reported to be enriched for disease-linked clones.

The receptor's source is a female donor with ankylosing spondylitis or in good health (not recorded which). The chain joins TRBV11-2 to TRBJ2-1, with D hard to call. Sequencing was done on a sample of blood, either unsorted or a sorted T cell fraction (not recorded which). CDR3 in DNA: TGTGCCAGCAGCTCGATAAATGAGCAGTTCTTC. Translated, it gives CASSSINEQFF. The whole variable domain, remainder taken from reference TRBV11-2 and TRBJ2-1, is EAGVAQSPRYKIIEKRQSVAFWCNPISGHATLYWYQQILGQGPKLLIQFQNNGVVDDSQLPKDRFSAERLKGVDSTLKIQPAKLEDSAVYLCASSSINEQFFGPGTRLTVL.